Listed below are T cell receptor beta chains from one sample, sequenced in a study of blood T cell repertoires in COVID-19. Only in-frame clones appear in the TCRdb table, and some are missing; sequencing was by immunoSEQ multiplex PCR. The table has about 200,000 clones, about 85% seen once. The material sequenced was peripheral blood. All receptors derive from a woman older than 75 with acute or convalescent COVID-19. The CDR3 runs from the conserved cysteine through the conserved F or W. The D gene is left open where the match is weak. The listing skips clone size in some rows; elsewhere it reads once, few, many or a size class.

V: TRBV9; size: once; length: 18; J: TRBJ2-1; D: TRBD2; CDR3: CASSVGLGLAGSGDEQFF; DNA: TGTGCCAGCAGCGTAGGACTTGGACTAGCGGGATCCGGGGATGAGCAGTTCTTC
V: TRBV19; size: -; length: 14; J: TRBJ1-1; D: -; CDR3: CASSPGRLATEAFF; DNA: TGTGCCAGTTCCCCAGGGCGGTTGGCGACTGAAGCTTTCTTT
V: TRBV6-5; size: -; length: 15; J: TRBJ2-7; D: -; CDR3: CASSYDRKSSYEQYF; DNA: TGTGCCAGCAGTTATGACAGGAAGAGCTCCTACGAGCAGTACTTC
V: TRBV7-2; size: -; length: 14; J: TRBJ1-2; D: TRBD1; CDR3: CASSYPGQGSGYTF; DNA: TGTGCCAGCAGCTATCCGGGACAGGGCAGCGGCTACACCTTC
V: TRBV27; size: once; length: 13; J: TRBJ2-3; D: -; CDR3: CASSFSGGDTQYF; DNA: TGTGCCAGCAGTTTTTCGGGTGGAGATACGCAGTATTTT
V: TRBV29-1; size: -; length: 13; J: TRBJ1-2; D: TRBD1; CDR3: CSVVGQGAWGYTF; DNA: TGCAGCGTTGTGGGACAGGGGGCCTGGGGCTACACCTTC
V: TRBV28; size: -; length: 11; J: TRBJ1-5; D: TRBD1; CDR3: CASSFRGLSHF; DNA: TGTGCCAGCAGTTTTAGGGGGCTTTCGCATTTT
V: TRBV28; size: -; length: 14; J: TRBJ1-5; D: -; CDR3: CASSAGGVGQPQHF; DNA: TGTGCCAGCAGTGCGGGGGGCGTTGGACAGCCCCAGCATTTT
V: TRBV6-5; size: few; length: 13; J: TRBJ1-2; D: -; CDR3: CATRQRGVKGYTF; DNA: TGTGCCACCCGCCAGCGGGGGGTAAAAGGCTACACCTTC
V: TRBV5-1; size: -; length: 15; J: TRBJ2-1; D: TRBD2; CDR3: CASSFLAGGPGEQFF; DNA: TGCGCCAGCAGCTTCCTAGCGGGAGGGCCAGGTGAGCAGTTCTTC
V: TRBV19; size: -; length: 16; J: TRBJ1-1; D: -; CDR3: CASSIAVLEMGTEAFF; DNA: TGTGCCAGTAGTATAGCCGTTCTGGAGATGGGTACTGAAGCTTTCTTT
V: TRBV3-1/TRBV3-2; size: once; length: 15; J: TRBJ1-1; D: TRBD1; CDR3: CASSQHAQGSTEAFF; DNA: TGTGCCAGCAGCCAACACGCACAGGGGAGCACTGAAGCTTTCTTT
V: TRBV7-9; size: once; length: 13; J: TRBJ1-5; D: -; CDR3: CASSPGVNQPQHF; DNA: TGTGCCAGCAGTCCAGGGGTAAATCAGCCCCAGCATTTT
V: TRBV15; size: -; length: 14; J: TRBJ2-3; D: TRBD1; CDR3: CATSRGDREDTQYF; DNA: TGTGCCACCAGCAGAGGGGACAGGGAAGATACGCAGTATTTT
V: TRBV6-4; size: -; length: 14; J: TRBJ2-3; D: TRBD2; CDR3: CASSVGRGTDTQYF; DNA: TGTGCCAGCAGTGTGGGGAGGGGCACAGATACGCAGTATTTT
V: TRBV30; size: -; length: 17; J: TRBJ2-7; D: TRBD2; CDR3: CAWTGHTTSGRSHEQYF; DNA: TGTGCCTGGACGGGACACACGACTAGCGGGAGGAGCCACGAGCAGTACTTC
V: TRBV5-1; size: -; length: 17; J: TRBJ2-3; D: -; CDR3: CASSLDRGFLLTDTQYF; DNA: TGCGCCAGCAGCTTGGATCGGGGTTTCCTTCTCACAGATACGCAGTATTTT
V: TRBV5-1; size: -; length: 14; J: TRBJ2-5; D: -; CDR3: CASTLGGGQETQYF; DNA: TGCGCCAGCACCCTGGGAGGGGGTCAAGAGACCCAGTACTTC
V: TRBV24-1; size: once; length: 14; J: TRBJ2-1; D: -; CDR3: CATSDTGTYNEQFF; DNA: TGTGCCACCAGTGATACCGGGACCTACAATGAGCAGTTCTTC
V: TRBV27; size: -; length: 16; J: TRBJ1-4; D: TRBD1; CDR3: CASSPTGQGVWGKLFF; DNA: TGTGCCAGCAGTCCTACCGGACAGGGGGTATGGGGAAAACTGTTTTTT
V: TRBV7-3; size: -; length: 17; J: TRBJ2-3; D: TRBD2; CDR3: CASSAGPGLAGSGVQYF; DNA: TGTGCCAGCAGCGCAGGGCCCGGACTAGCGGGATCGGGGGTGCAGTATTTT
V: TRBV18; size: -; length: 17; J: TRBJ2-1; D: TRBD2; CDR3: CASSPRTSGLTYNEQFF; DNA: TGTGCCAGCTCACCCCGGACTAGCGGGCTGACCTACAATGAGCAGTTCTTC
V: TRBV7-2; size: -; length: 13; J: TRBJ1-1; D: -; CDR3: CASSSRDTAEAFF; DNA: TGTGCCAGCAGCTCCAGAGACACTGCTGAAGCTTTCTTT
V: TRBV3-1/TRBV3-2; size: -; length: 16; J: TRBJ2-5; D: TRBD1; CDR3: CASSQLGQGVQETQYF; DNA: TGTGCCAGCAGCCAGCTCGGACAGGGCGTACAAGAGACCCAGTACTTC
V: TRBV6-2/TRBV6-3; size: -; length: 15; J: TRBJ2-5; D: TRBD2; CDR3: CASSPGTSGQETQYF; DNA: TGTGCCAGCAGTCCCGGGACTAGCGGTCAAGAGACCCAGTACTTC
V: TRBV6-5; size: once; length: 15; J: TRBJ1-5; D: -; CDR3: CASTPPGQPNQPQHF; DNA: TGTGCCAGCACACCTCCAGGACAGCCCAATCAGCCCCAGCATTTT
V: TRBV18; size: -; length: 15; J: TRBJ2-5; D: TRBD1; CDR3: CASSPIQGVQETQYF; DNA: TGTGCCAGCTCACCAATACAGGGGGTACAAGAGACCCAGTACTTC
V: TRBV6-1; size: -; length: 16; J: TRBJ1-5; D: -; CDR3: CASSAVGGVPNQPQHF; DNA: TGTGCCAGCAGTGCCGTAGGGGGAGTTCCAAATCAGCCCCAGCATTTT
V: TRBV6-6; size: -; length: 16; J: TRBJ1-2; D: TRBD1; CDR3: CASSYSIMTGEYGYTF; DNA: TGTGCCAGCAGTTACTCGATAATGACAGGGGAATATGGCTACACCTTC
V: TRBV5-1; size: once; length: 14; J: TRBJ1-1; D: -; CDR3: CASSFDQANTEAFF; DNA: TGCGCCAGCAGCTTCGACCAGGCAAACACTGAAGCTTTCTTT
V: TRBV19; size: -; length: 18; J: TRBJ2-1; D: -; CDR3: CASSRDSRGRSSYNEQFF; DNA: TGTGCCAGTAGTCGAGACAGCAGGGGCCGTAGCTCCTACAATGAGCAGTTCTTC
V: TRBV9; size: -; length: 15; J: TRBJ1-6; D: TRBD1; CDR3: CASSAAGTGVSPLHF; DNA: TGTGCCAGCAGCGCCGCCGGGACAGGGGTTTCACCCCTCCACTTT
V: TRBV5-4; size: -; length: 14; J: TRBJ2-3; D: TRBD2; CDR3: CASSLSGNSDTQYF; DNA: TGTGCCAGCAGCCTTAGCGGGAACTCAGATACGCAGTATTTT
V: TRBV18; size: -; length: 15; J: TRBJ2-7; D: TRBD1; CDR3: CASSPSWDRSYEQYF; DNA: TGTGCCAGCTCACCTTCCTGGGACAGATCCTACGAGCAGTACTTC
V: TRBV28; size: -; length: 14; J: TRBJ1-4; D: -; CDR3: CASSSGQRKEKLFF; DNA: TGTGCCAGCAGTTCCGGACAAAGAAAAGAAAAACTGTTTTTT
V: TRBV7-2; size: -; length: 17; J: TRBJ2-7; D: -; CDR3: CASSLVDAGSVGFEQYF; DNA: TGTGCCAGCAGCTTAGTTGATGCGGGATCTGTGGGTTTCGAGCAGTACTTC
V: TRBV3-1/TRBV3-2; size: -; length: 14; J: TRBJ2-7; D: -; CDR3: CASSQYGSNDEQYF; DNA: TGTGCCAGCAGCCAATACGGGAGTAACGACGAGCAGTACTTC